This is a list of T cell receptor beta chains from one sample in a study of Graves' ophthalmopathy and Graves' hyperthyroidism. TCRdb ran MiXCR on the multiplex PCR reads and lists one entry per CDR3 protein. The sample lists hundreds of thousands of distinct CDR3 sequences; 14% were seen once. The sample taken for sequencing was blood. These receptors came from a woman aged 25 to 39 with Graves' ophthalmopathy. Each CDR3 is given with its conserved first and last residue. Each record gives: clone size, V gene, D gene, J gene, CDR3 DNA, CDR3 protein. A D gene is named only where the DNA matches it firmly. Rows give clone size only sometimes, using once, few, many, or a class for an expanded clone.

many	TRBV4-1	TRBD1	TRBJ2-7	TGCGCCAGCAGCCCCTTGACAGGGGCCTCCTCCTACGAGCAGTACTTC	CASSPLTGASSYEQYF
many	TRBV7-2	-	TRBJ1-1	TGTGCCAGCAGCAACGCGGGACTGGACACTGAAGCTTTCTTT	CASSNAGLDTEAFF
many	TRBV5-1	-	TRBJ2-7	TGCGCCAGCAGCTTGGTGCTGGGGACCTCCTACGAGCAGTACTTC	CASSLVLGTSYEQYF
-	TRBV4-1	TRBD1	TRBJ1-1	TGCGCCAGCAGCCAACGGGACAGGGGGGCAGCGGGGTTT	CASSQRDRGAAGF
many	TRBV6-2/TRBV6-3	-	TRBJ1-3	TGTGCCAGCAGTTACCCCAGGATTTACTCTGGAAACACCATATATTTT	CASSYPRIYSGNTIYF
many	TRBV27	TRBD1	TRBJ2-7	TGTGCCTCCCTAGGGGGCATCCGGACCTACGAGCAGTACTTC	CASLGGIRTYEQYF
-	TRBV15	-	TRBJ1-1	TGTGCCACCGGAACTTGGGGGGAATCGAACACTGAAGCTTTCTTT	CATGTWGESNTEAFF
many	TRBV20-1	-	TRBJ1-6	TGCAGTGTCTATCCGAGCTCCTATAATTCACCCCTCCACTTT	CSVYPSSYNSPLHF
-	TRBV5-6	-	TRBJ2-4	TGTGCCAGCAGCTTGGTAGGTGGTATTAAGTACTTC	CASSLVGGIKYF
many	TRBV19	-	TRBJ1-3	TGTGCCAGTATCCGGAAATCTGGAAACACCATATATTTT	CASIRKSGNTIYF
few	TRBV18	-	TRBJ2-2	TGTGCCAGCTCGTTGGACAGCGGCGGGGAGCTGTTTTTT	CASSLDSGGELFF
many	TRBV5-5	-	TRBJ2-7	TGTGCCAGCAGCCCAGACCTAAGGGGATTCGACGAGCAGTACTTC	CASSPDLRGFDEQYF
many	TRBV15	-	TRBJ1-2	TGTGCCACCAGCAGAGATCTGGACTATGGCTACACCTTC	CATSRDLDYGYTF
many	TRBV6-1	TRBD1	TRBJ2-7	TGTGCCAGCAGTGCCAGACAGGGACCCTACGAGCAGTACTTC	CASSARQGPYEQYF
many	TRBV12-3/TRBV12-4	-	TRBJ2-7	TGTGCCAGCAGTCCCTTCCGGAGCTCCTACGAGCAGTACTTC	CASSPFRSSYEQYF
many	TRBV29-1	-	TRBJ2-5	TGCAGCGTTGAGGGCTTGACTAGGAGGGAGACCCAGTACTTC	CSVEGLTRRETQYF
-	TRBV18	TRBD1	TRBJ1-1	TGTGCCAGCTCACCTTACAGGGGTGGGGAAACTACTGAAGCTTTCTTT	CASSPYRGGETTEAFF
few	TRBV28	TRBD1	TRBJ2-5	TGTGCCAGCAGTTTAGGGGGACAGACCCAAGAGACCCAGTACTTC	CASSLGGQTQETQYF
few	TRBV27	-	TRBJ2-7	TGTGCCAGCAGTTTAGTACGTAGCTCCTACGAGCAGTACTTC	CASSLVRSSYEQYF
many	TRBV6-1	TRBD1	TRBJ2-4	TGTGCCAGCAGTCCAAACAGGGGGCAGGCCAAAAACATTAAGTACTTC	CASSPNRGQAKNIKYF
many	TRBV9	-	TRBJ2-5	TGTGCCAGCAGCGTAGGGGCAGATCAAGAGACCCAGTACTTC	CASSVGADQETQYF
many	TRBV12-3/TRBV12-4	-	TRBJ1-2	TGTGCCAGCAGTTTTAGGGCGATGGGGAGCTATGGCTACACCTTC	CASSFRAMGSYGYTF
-	TRBV2	-	TRBJ2-7	TGTGCCAGCAGTGAGGGGGCGGACGAGCAGTACTTC	CASSEGADEQYF
many	TRBV11-2	-	TRBJ1-1	TGTGCCAGCAGGGGGGCAAGTTACACTGAAGCTTTCTTT	CASRGASYTEAFF
few	TRBV18	TRBD1	TRBJ2-5	TGTGCCAGCTCACCGCCCAAGGGGGCTGGGGAGACCCAGTACTTC	CASSPPKGAGETQYF
many	TRBV27	TRBD1	TRBJ2-7	TGTGCCAGCAGTTTTGGCAGGGGGCGCGAGCAGTACTTC	CASSFGRGREQYF
many	TRBV16	-	TRBJ1-2	TGTGCCAGCAGTAGGGACGGCGCTAACTATGGCTACACCTTC	CASSRDGANYGYTF
-	TRBV7-9	-	TRBJ2-1	TGTGCCAGCAGCTTAGAAATGGCGTTTTACAATGAGCAGTTCTTC	CASSLEMAFYNEQFF
many	TRBV12-3/TRBV12-4	TRBD1	TRBJ1-2	TGTGCCAGCAGTTCGTTACAGGGGGCGTCGAATGGCTACACCTTC	CASSSLQGASNGYTF
many	TRBV6-1	TRBD1	TRBJ2-2	TGTGCCAGCAGTACCAACAGGGGAGTGAGGACCGGGGAGCTGTTTTTT	CASSTNRGVRTGELFF
many	TRBV3-1	TRBD2	TRBJ2-5	TGTGCCAGCAGCCATCCGGGACTAGCGGGGGAAGAGACCCAGTACTTC	CASSHPGLAGEETQYF
many	TRBV4-1	TRBD1	TRBJ1-2	TGCGCCAGCAGCCAGACAGGGGCGAATGACTATGGCTACACCTTC	CASSQTGANDYGYTF
-	TRBV20-1	-	TRBJ1-5	TGCAGTGCTAGAGAAACAGGACAGCCCCAGCATTTT	CSARETGQPQHF
many	TRBV30	-	TRBJ2-7	TGTGCCTGGAGTGTACTGGCCAGGGTCGGCGAGCAGTACTTC	CAWSVLARVGEQYF
few	TRBV27	TRBD2	TRBJ2-7	TGTGCCAGCAGTCGCCCGGGAGGTTCCTACGAGCAGTACTTC	CASSRPGGSYEQYF
many	TRBV11-2	-	TRBJ1-5	TGCGCCAGCAGCTTAGAAGTAAGGGTCGGGCAGCCCCAGCATTTT	CASSLEVRVGQPQHF
many	TRBV12-3/TRBV12-4	-	TRBJ1-2	TGTGCCTCCAGGGCCCGATGGGTAGATGGCTACACCTTC	CASRARWVDGYTF
many	TRBV7-2	TRBD2	TRBJ2-4	TGTGCCAGCAGCTCGGATAGCGGGTTATATAACATTAAGTACTTC	CASSSDSGLYNIKYF
-	TRBV18	-	TRBJ2-7	TGTGCCAGCTCCCGCCGTGGGCGGCCTGGGGAGGAAAGGGTAATCTACGAGCAGTACTTC	CASSRRGRPGEERVIYEQYF
many	TRBV6-5	-	TRBJ2-5	TGTGCCAGCAGTTACGGGAAGCGGGAGACCCAGTACTTC	CASSYGKRETQYF
-	TRBV6-2/TRBV6-3	-	TRBJ1-5	TGTGCCAGCAGCCAGGACAGCCAACAGCCCCAGCATTTT	CASSQDSQQPQHF
many	TRBV28	-	TRBJ1-5	TGTGCCAGCAGTCCTCGCCAAGCCCAGCATTTT	CASSPRQAQHF
many	TRBV7-2	-	TRBJ2-2	TGTGCCAGCAGCTTACGGCTAGCTGGCACCGGGGAGCTGTTTTTT	CASSLRLAGTGELFF
few	TRBV19	TRBD1	TRBJ1-1	TGTGCCAGTATGACAGGGGGGGACACTGAAGCTTTCTTT	CASMTGGDTEAFF
many	TRBV2	-	TRBJ2-7	TGTGCCAGCAGTGAAGGGTGGGACCCAGAAATCTACGAGCAGTACTTC	CASSEGWDPEIYEQYF
many	TRBV27	TRBD2	TRBJ2-7	TGTGCCAGCATTGGGACTAGCGTGAACGAGCAGTACTTC	CASIGTSVNEQYF
few	TRBV5-1	TRBD1	TRBJ2-7	TGCGCCAGCAGCTTGGGGGGACAGGGGGCTAGTCTCGAGCAGTACTTC	CASSLGGQGASLEQYF
-	TRBV18	-	TRBJ2-5	TGTGCCAGCTCACCACCGTTCCAGGGCCTCCAAGAGACCCAGTACTTC	CASSPPFQGLQETQYF